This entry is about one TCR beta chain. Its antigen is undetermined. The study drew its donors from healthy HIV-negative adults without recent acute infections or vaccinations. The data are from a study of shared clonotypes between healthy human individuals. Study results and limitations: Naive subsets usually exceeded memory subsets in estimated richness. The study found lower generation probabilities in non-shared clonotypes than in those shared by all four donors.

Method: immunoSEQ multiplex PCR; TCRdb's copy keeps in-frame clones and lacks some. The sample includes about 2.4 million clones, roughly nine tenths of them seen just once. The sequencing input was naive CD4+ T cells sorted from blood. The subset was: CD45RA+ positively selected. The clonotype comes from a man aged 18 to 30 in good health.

The CDR3 region is CASSLQTGNQETQYF. DNA of the CDR3: TGTGCCAGCAGCTTACAGACCGGGAACCAAGAGACCCAGTACTTC. The V gene is TRBV7-6, the J gene TRBJ2-5; a possible D gene is TRBD2 (5 bases). V lost 2 bases, J lost 0 bases, and 10 bases lay in between. This CDR3 is built from 15 residues. Germline V lookup: CDR1 SGHVS, CDR2 FNYEAQ. Full variable domain (missing parts from reference TRBV7-6 and TRBJ2-5): GAGVSQSPRYKVTKRGQDVALRCDPISGHVSLYWYRQALGQGPEFLTYFNYEAQQDKSGLPNDRFSAERPEGSISTLTIQRTEQRDSAMYRCASSLQTGNQETQYFGPGTRLLVL.